Listed below are T cell receptor beta chains from one sample, sequenced in a study of T cells in Graves' hyperthyroidism and ophthalmopathy. TCRdb re-called the multiplex PCR reads with MiXCR, one entry per CDR3 protein. The data contain 450,000 to 550,000 distinct CDR3 sequences, around a quarter of them singletons. Source material: blood. These receptors were collected from a woman aged 25 to 45 with Graves' ophthalmopathy. Both conserved end residues are part of each CDR3. D genes are given only for firm matches. The size of a clone is reported for some rows only, either as once, few or many, or as a class for expanded clones.

j_gene: TRBJ1-5
v_gene: TRBV3-1
abundance: few
d_gene: TRBD1
len: 15
CDR3nt: TGTGCCAGCAGCCAAGTATCAGGGGGTAATCAGCCCCAGCATTTT
CDR3aa: CASSQVSGGNQPQHF

j_gene: TRBJ1-2
v_gene: TRBV28
abundance: few
d_gene: TRBD1
len: 15
CDR3nt: TGTGCCAGCAGTTTCCAGGGGGTGGATGGGCATGGCTACACCTTC
CDR3aa: CASSFQGVDGHGYTF

j_gene: TRBJ1-1
v_gene: TRBV19
abundance: many
d_gene: .
len: 14
CDR3nt: TGTGCCAGTAGTATTGGGGGGATGAACACTGAAGCTTTCTTT
CDR3aa: CASSIGGMNTEAFF

j_gene: TRBJ2-5
v_gene: TRBV20-1
abundance: many
d_gene: TRBD2
len: 13
CDR3nt: TGCAGTGCTAGTTGGCGGGGGCAAGAGACCCAGTACTTC
CDR3aa: CSASWRGQETQYF

j_gene: TRBJ1-1
v_gene: TRBV28
abundance: few
d_gene: TRBD1
len: 17
CDR3nt: TGTGCCAGCAGCCCCTATAATCGGGACAGGGCTCGAGTAAAAGCTTTCTTT
CDR3aa: CASSPYNRDRARVKAFF

j_gene: TRBJ2-7
v_gene: TRBV5-1
abundance: many
d_gene: .
len: 15
CDR3nt: TGCGCCAGCAGCTTGTTGGGAGACTCGACTTACGAGCAGTACTTC
CDR3aa: CASSLLGDSTYEQYF

j_gene: TRBJ2-2
v_gene: TRBV28
abundance: many
d_gene: .
len: 15
CDR3nt: TGTGCCAGCAGTCGAGCGGGCTTTAACACCGGGGAGCTGTTTTTT
CDR3aa: CASSRAGFNTGELFF

j_gene: TRBJ2-7
v_gene: TRBV6-5
abundance: .
d_gene: TRBD2
len: 13
CDR3nt: TGTGCCAGCAGTTACGCGGGAGGGAACGAGCAGTACTTC
CDR3aa: CASSYAGGNEQYF

j_gene: TRBJ1-1
v_gene: TRBV11-2
abundance: .
d_gene: .
len: 14
CDR3nt: TGTGCCAGCAGCTTAGAACTCCGGAACACTGAAGCTTTCTTT
CDR3aa: CASSLELRNTEAFF

j_gene: TRBJ1-6
v_gene: TRBV10-2
abundance: .
d_gene: .
len: 12
CDR3nt: TGCGCCAGCAGTGGTCAGGACTCACCCCTCCACTTT
CDR3aa: CASSGQDSPLHF

j_gene: TRBJ1-6
v_gene: TRBV5-1
abundance: many
d_gene: TRBD1
len: 13
CDR3nt: TGCGCCAGCAGCCTGGACAGGGATTCACCCCTCCACTTT
CDR3aa: CASSLDRDSPLHF

j_gene: TRBJ1-1
v_gene: TRBV4-1
abundance: .
d_gene: .
len: 13
CDR3nt: TGCGCCAGCAGCCCGGAGCCGCGACAAGAAGCTTTCTTT
CDR3aa: CASSPEPRQEAFF

j_gene: TRBJ1-1
v_gene: TRBV6-5
abundance: many
d_gene: .
len: 14
CDR3nt: TGTGCCAGCAGGCACACAGGGCCTCTAACTGAAGCTTTCTTT
CDR3aa: CASRHTGPLTEAFF

j_gene: TRBJ1-1
v_gene: TRBV6-5
abundance: many
d_gene: .
len: 14
CDR3nt: TGTGCCAGCAGTCCAGACAGCAGGAACACTGAAGCTTTCTTT
CDR3aa: CASSPDSRNTEAFF

j_gene: TRBJ2-7
v_gene: TRBV6-2/TRBV6-3
abundance: .
d_gene: .
len: 11
CDR3nt: TGTGCCAGCAGTTATACCTTCTTGCAGTACTTC
CDR3aa: CASSYTFLQYF

j_gene: TRBJ2-2
v_gene: TRBV12-3/TRBV12-4
abundance: many
d_gene: .
len: 13
CDR3nt: TGTGCCAGCAGAACAGGCGTCACCGGGGAGCTGTTTTTT
CDR3aa: CASRTGVTGELFF

j_gene: TRBJ2-7
v_gene: TRBV12-3/TRBV12-4
abundance: many
d_gene: .
len: 13
CDR3nt: TGTGCCAGCAGTCCCCGGGGGTCCTACGAGCAGTACTTC
CDR3aa: CASSPRGSYEQYF

j_gene: TRBJ2-7
v_gene: TRBV15
abundance: many
d_gene: .
len: 15
CDR3nt: TGTGCCACCAGCAGAGATCCATCCGACGGGGTCGAGCAGTACTTC
CDR3aa: CATSRDPSDGVEQYF

j_gene: TRBJ2-5
v_gene: TRBV28
abundance: many
d_gene: .
len: 14
CDR3nt: TGTGCCAGCAGTTTAAATGGGGGCGGGGAGACCCAGTACTTC
CDR3aa: CASSLNGGGETQYF

j_gene: TRBJ1-1
v_gene: TRBV5-1
abundance: many
d_gene: .
len: 13
CDR3nt: TGCGCCAGCAGCCCCGGGGGAGGGGCTGAAGCTTTCTTT
CDR3aa: CASSPGGGAEAFF

j_gene: TRBJ1-5
v_gene: TRBV28
abundance: many
d_gene: .
len: 17
CDR3nt: TGTGCCAGCAGTTTAGGACCCGGACCGGAGGGCAATCAGCCCCAGCATTTT
CDR3aa: CASSLGPGPEGNQPQHF

j_gene: TRBJ2-2
v_gene: TRBV6-2/TRBV6-3
abundance: many
d_gene: .
len: 15
CDR3nt: TGTGCCAGCAGCTGGGGGCAGTCGAACACCGGGGAGCTGTTTTTT
CDR3aa: CASSWGQSNTGELFF

j_gene: TRBJ2-7
v_gene: TRBV12-3/TRBV12-4
abundance: .
d_gene: .
len: 13
CDR3nt: TGTGCTAGCAGAGACAGTATCTCCTACGAGCAGTACTTC
CDR3aa: CASRDSISYEQYF

j_gene: TRBJ2-5
v_gene: TRBV6-5
abundance: few
d_gene: .
len: 14
CDR3nt: TGTGCCAGCGGTCCCTCGGAAATTCAAGAGACCCAGTACTTC
CDR3aa: CASGPSEIQETQYF

j_gene: TRBJ2-7
v_gene: TRBV20-1
abundance: few
d_gene: .
len: 12
CDR3nt: TGCAGTGCTAAACAGCCATTCTACGAGCAGTACTTC
CDR3aa: CSAKQPFYEQYF

j_gene: TRBJ2-7
v_gene: TRBV2
abundance: many
d_gene: .
len: 16
CDR3nt: TGTGCCAGCAGTGAGGACAGTTCCCGAGGTTCCTACGAGCAGTACTTC
CDR3aa: CASSEDSSRGSYEQYF

j_gene: TRBJ2-7
v_gene: TRBV5-8
abundance: .
d_gene: .
len: 14
CDR3nt: TGTGCCAGCAGCGTCGGACCGACGAACTACGAGCAGTACTTC
CDR3aa: CASSVGPTNYEQYF

j_gene: TRBJ2-6
v_gene: TRBV4-1
abundance: .
d_gene: .
len: 16
CDR3nt: TGCGCCAGCAGCCAAATGGGGAGGTCTGGGGCCAACGTCCTGACTTTC
CDR3aa: CASSQMGRSGANVLTF

j_gene: TRBJ2-5
v_gene: TRBV13
abundance: .
d_gene: TRBD2
len: 18
CDR3nt: TGTGCCAGCAGCCCAGCGGGGGAGGTACCAAGTCGTGTGGAGACCCAGTACTTC
CDR3aa: CASSPAGEVPSRVETQYF

j_gene: TRBJ1-5
v_gene: TRBV12-3/TRBV12-4
abundance: .
d_gene: .
len: 14
CDR3nt: TGTGCCAGCACCACCGAGACTACGGGTCAGCCCCAGCATTTT
CDR3aa: CASTTETTGQPQHF

j_gene: TRBJ2-7
v_gene: TRBV19
abundance: many
d_gene: .
len: 14
CDR3nt: TGTGCCAGTATGGATAGGCGGAGCTCCTACGAGCAGTACTTC
CDR3aa: CASMDRRSSYEQYF

j_gene: TRBJ2-5
v_gene: TRBV20-1
abundance: many
d_gene: TRBD1
len: 15
CDR3nt: TGCAGTGCTAGGGACTCGACAGGGTGGGAAGAGACCCAGTACTTC
CDR3aa: CSARDSTGWEETQYF

j_gene: TRBJ1-5
v_gene: TRBV12-3/TRBV12-4
abundance: many
d_gene: .
len: 16
CDR3nt: TGTGCCAGCAGCCACTCGGGACTCCGGGTGTTTAATCCCCAGCATTTT
CDR3aa: CASSHSGLRVFNPQHF

j_gene: TRBJ1-1
v_gene: TRBV7-2
abundance: few
d_gene: .
len: 14
CDR3nt: TGTGCCAGCAGCCGGGGGATTTCGAACACTGAAGCTTTCTTT
CDR3aa: CASSRGISNTEAFF

j_gene: TRBJ2-5
v_gene: TRBV6-5
abundance: many
d_gene: .
len: 14
CDR3nt: TGTGCCAGCAGTTACAATCGGGGCCAAGAGACCCAGTACTTC
CDR3aa: CASSYNRGQETQYF

j_gene: TRBJ2-7
v_gene: TRBV27
abundance: .
d_gene: .
len: 15
CDR3nt: TGTGCCAGCAGTTTTCGGCGTCTGGAGCTCGACGAGCAGTACTTC
CDR3aa: CASSFRRLELDEQYF

j_gene: TRBJ2-5
v_gene: TRBV29-1
abundance: many
d_gene: .
len: 12
CDR3nt: TGCAGCGTTCAGGCGTTTGAAGAGACCCAGTACTTC
CDR3aa: CSVQAFEETQYF

j_gene: TRBJ2-7
v_gene: TRBV20-1
abundance: many
d_gene: TRBD1
len: 15
CDR3nt: TGCAGTGCTAGGCTGGTAACAGGGGCAAGCTACGAGCAGTACTTC
CDR3aa: CSARLVTGASYEQYF

j_gene: TRBJ2-5
v_gene: TRBV5-8
abundance: many
d_gene: .
len: 16
CDR3nt: TGTGCCAGCAGCCCCTGGGGGGAGATCGAACAAGAGACCCAGTACTTC
CDR3aa: CASSPWGEIEQETQYF

j_gene: TRBJ2-6
v_gene: TRBV5-1
abundance: .
d_gene: .
len: 15
CDR3nt: TGCGCCAGCAGCTCCTCAGGGGCTGGGGCCAACGTCCTGACTTTC
CDR3aa: CASSSSGAGANVLTF

j_gene: TRBJ2-7
v_gene: TRBV12-3/TRBV12-4
abundance: .
d_gene: TRBD2
len: 15
CDR3nt: TGTGCCAGCAGTCCTAGCGGGAGGGTATCCTACGAGCAGTACTTC
CDR3aa: CASSPSGRVSYEQYF

j_gene: TRBJ1-2
v_gene: TRBV5-1
abundance: .
d_gene: .
len: 13
CDR3nt: TGCTCCAGCAGCTGGACCACTCCCTATGGCTACACCTTC
CDR3aa: CSSSWTTPYGYTF

j_gene: TRBJ2-2
v_gene: TRBV11-1
abundance: many
d_gene: .
len: 14
CDR3nt: TGTGCCAGCAGCTTACAGGGGCCTTTCGGGGAGCTGTTTTTT
CDR3aa: CASSLQGPFGELFF